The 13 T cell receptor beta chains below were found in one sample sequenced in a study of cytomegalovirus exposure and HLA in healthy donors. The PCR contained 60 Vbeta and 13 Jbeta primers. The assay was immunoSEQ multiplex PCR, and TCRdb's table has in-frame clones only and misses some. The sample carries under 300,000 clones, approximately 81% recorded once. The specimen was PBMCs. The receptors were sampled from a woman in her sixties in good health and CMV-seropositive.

In DNA, the CDR3 is TGTGCCTGGAGTGAACCGAGGACAGCGCATTATGGCTACACCTTC. Its protein product is CAWSEPRTAHYGYTF. The chain is built from TRBV30 and TRBJ1-2; possible D gene TRBD1, 6 bases. The CDR3 totals 15 residues. Germline V gene lookup returns CDR1 GTSNPN and CDR2 SVGIG (reference sequence). Deletions cut 1 base from V and 5 bases from J, with 17 bases between.

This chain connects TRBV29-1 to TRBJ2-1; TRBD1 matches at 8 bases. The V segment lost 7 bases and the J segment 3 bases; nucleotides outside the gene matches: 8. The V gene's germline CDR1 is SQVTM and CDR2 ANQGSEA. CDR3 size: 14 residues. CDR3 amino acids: CSALQGGFYNEQFF. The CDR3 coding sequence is TGCAGCGCTTTACAGGGGGGCTTCTACAATGAGCAGTTCTTC.

The CDR3 loop reads CASSLEAGGSSPLHF. CDR3 nucleotides: TGCGCCAGCAGCTTGGAAGCAGGGGGCTCTTCACCCCTCCACTTT. The chain links TRBV5-1 to TRBJ1-6; 8 bases match TRBD1. Per germline, CDR1 SGHRS and CDR2 YFSETQ. With 0 bases clipped from V and 9 bases from J, the junction kept 5 bases outside the gene matches. The CDR3 contains 15 residues.

The DNA for the CDR3 is TGCGCCAGCAGCTTGGACCAGGGGGCGCGGACTGAAGCTTTCTTT. It encodes CASSLDQGARTEAFF. This chain joins TRBV5-1 and TRBJ1-1; 8 bases agree with TRBD1. CDR3 length: 15 residues. V lost 0 bases to trimming and J lost 5 bases; unmatched junction nucleotides: 6. CDR1 SGHRS and CDR2 YFSETQ come from the germline V gene.

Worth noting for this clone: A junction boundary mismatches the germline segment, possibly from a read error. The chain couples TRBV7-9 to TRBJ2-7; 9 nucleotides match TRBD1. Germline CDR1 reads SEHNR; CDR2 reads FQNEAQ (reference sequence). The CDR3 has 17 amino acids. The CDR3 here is CSSSSADPQGALYEQYF. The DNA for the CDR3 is TGTTCCAGCAGCTCAGCAGATCCACAGGGGGCCCTCTACGAGCAGTACTTC.

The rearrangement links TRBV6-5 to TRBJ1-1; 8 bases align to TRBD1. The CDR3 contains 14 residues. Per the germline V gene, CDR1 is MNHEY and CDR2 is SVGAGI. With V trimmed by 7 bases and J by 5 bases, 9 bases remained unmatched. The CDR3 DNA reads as TGTGCCAGCATGCCGGACAGGGTTGTAACTGAAGCTTTCTTT. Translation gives CASMPDRVVTEAFF.

CDR3 residues: CASSDSVGYTF. CDR3 in DNA: TGCGCCAGCAGTGACTCGGTAGGCTACACCTTC. J is TRBJ1-2 and V is TRBV10-2; D gene uncertain. The germline V gene has CDR1 WSHSY and CDR2 SAAADI. The CDR3 sequence is 11 residues long. The V end lost 3 bases, the J end lost 8 bases, and 7 bases lay between the germline ends.

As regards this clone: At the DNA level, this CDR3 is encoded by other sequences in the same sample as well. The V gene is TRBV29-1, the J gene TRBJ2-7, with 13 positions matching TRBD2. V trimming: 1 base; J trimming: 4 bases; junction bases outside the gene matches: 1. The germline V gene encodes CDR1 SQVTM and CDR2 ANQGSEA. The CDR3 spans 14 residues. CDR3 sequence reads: CSVEGTSGSYEQYF. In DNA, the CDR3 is TGCAGCGTTGAAGGGACTAGCGGGAGTTACGAGCAGTACTTC.

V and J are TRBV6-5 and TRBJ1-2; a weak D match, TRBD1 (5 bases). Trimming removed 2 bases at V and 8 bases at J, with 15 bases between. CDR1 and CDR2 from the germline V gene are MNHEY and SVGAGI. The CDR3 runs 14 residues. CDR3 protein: CASSYGRVRGGYTF. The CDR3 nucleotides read TGTGCCAGCAGTTACGGCAGGGTTCGTGGGGGCTACACCTTC.

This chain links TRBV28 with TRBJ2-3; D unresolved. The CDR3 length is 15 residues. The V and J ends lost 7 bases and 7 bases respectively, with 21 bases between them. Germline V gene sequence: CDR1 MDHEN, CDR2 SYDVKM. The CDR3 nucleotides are TGTGCCAGCACCTCTCAGCCCCGAGCGAAAAATACGCAGTATTTT. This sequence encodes CASTSQPRAKNTQYF. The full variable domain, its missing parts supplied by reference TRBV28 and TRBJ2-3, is DVKVTQSSRYLVKRTGEKVFLECVQDMDHENMFWYRQDPGLGLRLIYFSYDVKMKEKGDIPEGYSVSREKKERFSLILESASTNQTSMYLCASTSQPRAKNTQYFGPGTRLTVL.

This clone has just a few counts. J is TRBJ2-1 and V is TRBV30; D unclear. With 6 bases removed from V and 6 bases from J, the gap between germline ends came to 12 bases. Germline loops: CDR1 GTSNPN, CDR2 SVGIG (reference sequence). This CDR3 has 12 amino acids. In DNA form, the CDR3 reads TGTGCCTGCTTAAAACCGGGCAATGAGCAGTTCTTC. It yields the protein CACLKPGNEQFF.

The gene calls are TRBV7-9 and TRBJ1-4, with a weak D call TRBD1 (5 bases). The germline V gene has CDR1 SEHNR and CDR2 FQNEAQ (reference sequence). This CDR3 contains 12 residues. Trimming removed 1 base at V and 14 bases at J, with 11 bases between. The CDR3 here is CASSLVSGSLFF. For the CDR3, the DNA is TGTGCCAGCAGCTTAGTTTCAGGGTCCCTGTTTTTT.

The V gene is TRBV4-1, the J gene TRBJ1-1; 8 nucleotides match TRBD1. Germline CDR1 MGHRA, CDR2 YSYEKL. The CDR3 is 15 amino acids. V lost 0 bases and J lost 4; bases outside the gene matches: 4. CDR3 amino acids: CASSQEGTGGTEAFF. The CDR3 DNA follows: TGCGCCAGCAGCCAAGAGGGTACAGGGGGCACTGAAGCTTTCTTT.